A single sample gave rise to the 9 T cell receptor beta chains below, sequenced in a study of blood T cell repertoires in COVID-19. Method: immunoSEQ multiplex PCR; TCRdb's copy keeps in-frame clones and lacks some. The profile shows nearly 300,000 clones, approximately 89% of them singletons. Sequencing was carried out using peripheral blood. These receptors came from a woman in her 30s who had recovered from COVID-19.

CDR3 nucleotide sequence: TGTGCCAGTAGTACAGGTCCAGGGCAAGATACGCAGTATTTT. Amino acid sequence: CASSTGPGQDTQYF. J is TRBJ2-3 and V is TRBV19; D might be TRBD1 (5 bases). V was trimmed by 4 bases and J by 5 bases, leaving 13 bases between them. This CDR3 contains 14 residues. Germline CDR1 and CDR2: LNHDA and SQIVND (reference sequence).

The V gene is TRBV9, the J gene TRBJ2-3, with D perhaps TRBD2 (6 bases). V was shortened by 0 bases and J by 1 base, with 12 bases between the two germline ends. CDR1 and CDR2 from the germline V gene are SGDLS and YYNGEE. This CDR3 spans 16 amino acids. Here the CDR3 reads CASSVGGGVGTDTQYF. CDR3 DNA sequence: TGTGCCAGCAGCGTAGGGGGCGGGGTCGGCACAGATACGCAGTATTTT. The full variable domain, rest sourced from reference TRBV9 and TRBJ2-3, is DSGVTQTPKHLITATGQRVTLRCSPRSGDLSVYWYQQSLDQGLQFLIQYYNGEERAKGNILERFSAQQFPDLHSELNLSSLELGDSALYFCASSVGGGVGTDTQYFGPGTRLTVL.

This clone was seen a handful of times. The chain recombines TRBV27 with TRBJ1-4; 8 bases match TRBD1. The CDR3 loop spans 18 amino acids. Per the germline V gene, CDR1 is MNHEY and CDR2 is SMNVEV (reference sequence). With 6 bases clipped from V and 5 bases from J, the junction kept 17 bases outside the gene matches. The CDR3 reads CASSFTYLGGDRNEKLFF. The CDR3 coding sequence is TGTGCCAGCAGCTTTACTTACCTGGGAGGGGACAGGAATGAAAAACTGTTTTTT.

This clone was counted once. This chain links TRBV6-5 with TRBJ1-2; D might be TRBD1 (5 bases). V dropped 5 bases and J dropped 2 bases, with 9 bases sitting between them. Germline values: CDR1 MNHEY, CDR2 SVGAGI. The CDR3 has 13 residues. Here the CDR3 reads CASSRDLNYGYTF. In DNA form, the CDR3 reads TGTGCCAGCAGTCGGGACTTAAACTATGGCTACACCTTC.

This chain connects TRBV2 to TRBJ1-1, with D tentatively TRBD1 (6 bases). Trimming left V 5 bases short and J 3 bases short, with 13 bases between. The CDR3 consists of 14 residues. Germline assignment: CDR1 SNHLY and CDR2 FYNNEI. The CDR3 DNA is TGTGCCAGCAGTCTACAGGGATTCGACACTGAAGCTTTCTTT. This translates into CASSLQGFDTEAFF.

In its sample, this clone was seen a few times. The V call is TRBV6-2 or TRBV6-3, the J call TRBJ2-1, with TRBD1 matching over 7 bases. The germline CDR1 and CDR2 sequences are MNHEY and SVGEGT. V gave up 5 bases and J gave up 3 bases; unmatched junction bases: 7. The CDR3 runs 15 residues. The CDR3 here is CASSTRRDSYNEQFF. CDR3 nucleotide sequence: TGTGCCAGCAGTACGCGTAGGGACAGCTACAATGAGCAGTTCTTC.

The rearrangement joins TRBV7-3 to TRBJ1-1, with 11 positions matching TRBD1. After removal of 8 bases from V and 0 bases from J, the junction contained 5 bases not matched to a gene. CDR3 size: 15 residues. Germline V gene lookup returns CDR1 SGHTA and CDR2 FQGTGA. The CDR3 DNA sequence: TGTGCCAGCCGGGACAGGGGGGTAATGAACACTGAAGCTTTCTTT. Translation gives CASRDRGVMNTEAFF.

The chain uses TRBV9 and TRBJ1-4; a possible D gene is TRBD1 (5 bases). This CDR3 is 15 amino acids long. Germline V gene data show CDR1 as SGDLS and CDR2 as YYNGEE. Between the trimmed V and J ends, which lost 0 bases and 6 bases, there was a span of 12 bases. CDR3 DNA: TGTGCCAGCAGCGTAGGGCGGGGGATGGATGAAAAACTGTTTTTT. This encodes CASSVGRGMDEKLFF.

J is TRBJ1-1 and V is TRBV19, with D possibly matching TRBD1 (5 bases). The V gene lost 5 bases and the J gene lost 3 bases, with 28 bases spanning the gap. CDR3 length: 19 residues. Looked up from germline, CDR1 is LNHDA and CDR2 is SQIVND (reference sequence). The CDR3 loop is CASSPSPTLTTGGDTEAFF. As DNA, the CDR3 is TGTGCCAGTAGTCCAAGTCCAACCCTTACAACCGGGGGGGACACTGAAGCTTTCTTT.